The rows below give T cell receptor beta chains drawn from one sample of a study of post-analysis software for immune sequencing data. TCRdb used MiXCR to reprocess the PCR reads, holding one entry per CDR3 protein. Of approximately 730,000 distinct CDR3 sequences in the sample, around 45% were seen once. Material for sequencing was blood. The receptors here all came from a girl between 5 and 17 years old with multiple sclerosis. The CDR3 runs from the conserved cysteine through the conserved F or W. The D gene is left open where the match is weak. Clone size is shown for a subset of rows, as once, few, many or a class of expanded clone.

J: TRBJ2-7
size: once
D: .
V: TRBV9
CDR3: CASSVGGMRNEQYF
DNA: TGTGCCAGCAGCGTAGGTGGTATGCGGAACGAGCAGTACTTC

J: TRBJ1-2
size: .
D: .
V: TRBV6-6
CDR3: CASSYSGSSRTYDYTF
DNA: TGTGCCAGCAGTTACTCGGGCAGCAGTAGAACTTATGACTACACCTTC

J: TRBJ2-1
size: few
D: .
V: TRBV27
CDR3: CASTGAGWNEQFF
DNA: TGTGCCAGCACCGGGGCGGGGTGGAATGAGCAGTTCTTC

J: TRBJ2-7
size: few
D: .
V: TRBV10-2
CDR3: CASTRRGPPYEQYF
DNA: TGCGCCAGCACGAGGAGGGGTCCCCCATACGAGCAGTACTTC

J: TRBJ2-3
size: .
D: .
V: TRBV20-1
CDR3: CSAREGDPDTQYF
DNA: TGCAGTGCTAGAGAAGGGGATCCAGATACGCAGTATTTT

J: TRBJ2-3
size: .
D: .
V: TRBV12-5
CDR3: CVSGLTGQNTDTQYF
DNA: TGTGTTAGTGGTTTGACGGGTCAAAACACAGATACGCAGTATTTT

J: TRBJ1-1
size: few
D: TRBD1
V: TRBV6-5
CDR3: CASRPTGVNTEAFF
DNA: TGTGCCAGCAGACCAACAGGGGTGAACACTGAAGCTTTCTTT

J: TRBJ2-3
size: once
D: .
V: TRBV11-2
CDR3: CASSLDGPAGNLDTQYF
DNA: TGTGCCAGCAGCTTAGACGGTCCAGCGGGTAATCTGGATACGCAGTATTTT

J: TRBJ2-3
size: .
D: .
V: TRBV5-1
CDR3: CASSPMSARTTDTQYF
DNA: TGCGCCAGCAGCCCCATGAGCGCCCGGACGACAGATACGCAGTATTTT

J: TRBJ1-2
size: .
D: .
V: TRBV5-1
CDR3: CASSRTSGSYGYTF
DNA: TGCGCCAGCAGCCGAACGAGCGGATCTTATGGCTACACCTTC

J: TRBJ1-5
size: many
D: .
V: TRBV6-4
CDR3: CASSDRADSNQPQHF
DNA: TGTGCCAGCAGTGACAGGGCGGATAGCAATCAGCCCCAGCATTTT

J: TRBJ2-1
size: .
D: TRBD1
V: TRBV20-1
CDR3: CSARDPGTGRIEQFF
DNA: TGCAGTGCTAGAGACCCCGGGACAGGACGAATTGAGCAGTTCTTC

J: TRBJ2-1
size: few
D: TRBD2
V: TRBV7-9
CDR3: CASSLALAGDNEQFF
DNA: TGTGCCAGCAGCTTAGCACTAGCGGGGGACAATGAGCAGTTCTTC

J: TRBJ2-3
size: .
D: .
V: TRBV7-2
CDR3: CASSRLSSLGDTQYF
DNA: TGTGCCAGCAGCCGACTATCTTCCCTGGGAGATACGCAGTATTTT

J: TRBJ2-7
size: .
D: TRBD2
V: TRBV28
CDR3: CASSRIRRGARGSYEQYF
DNA: TGTGCCAGCAGCCGGATCCGGCGGGGGGCGCGTGGGTCCTACGAGCAGTACTTC

J: TRBJ2-5
size: few
D: TRBD1
V: TRBV9
CDR3: CASSAGTGGETQYF
DNA: TGTGCCAGCAGCGCGGGGACAGGGGGGGAGACCCAGTACTTC

J: TRBJ1-2
size: .
D: .
V: TRBV12-3/TRBV12-4
CDR3: CASRKGSGNYGYTF
DNA: TGTGCCAGCAGGAAAGGGAGTGGTAACTATGGCTACACCTTC

J: TRBJ1-6
size: few
D: .
V: TRBV9
CDR3: CASSLMDGLYNSPLHF
DNA: TGTGCCAGCAGCCTTATGGACGGACTTTATAATTCACCCCTCCACTTT

J: TRBJ1-5
size: .
D: .
V: TRBV9
CDR3: CASSAAGAHGQPQHF
DNA: TGTGCCAGCAGCGCGGCAGGGGCCCACGGTCAGCCCCAGCATTTT

J: TRBJ2-5
size: .
D: .
V: TRBV9
CDR3: CASSSTTGTLGETQYF
DNA: TGTGCCAGCAGCTCCACCACCGGGACCCTTGGAGAGACCCAGTACTTC

J: TRBJ2-1
size: .
D: TRBD2
V: TRBV30
CDR3: CAWTSGHNEQFF
DNA: TGTGCCTGGACTAGCGGACACAATGAGCAGTTCTTC

J: TRBJ2-1
size: many
D: TRBD2
V: TRBV6-4
CDR3: CALGLAGVRNEQFF
DNA: TGTGCCCTCGGGCTAGCGGGAGTGAGGAATGAGCAGTTCTTC

J: TRBJ2-3
size: .
D: TRBD2
V: TRBV6-6
CDR3: CASWEGRDTQYF
DNA: TGTGCCAGTTGGGAGGGCAGAGATACGCAGTATTTT

J: TRBJ1-2
size: .
D: .
V: TRBV2
CDR3: CASSEASGSYGYTF
DNA: TGTGCCAGCAGTGAAGCCTCAGGATCCTATGGCTACACCTTC

J: TRBJ2-1
size: few
D: TRBD2
V: TRBV11-1
CDR3: CASEAQAGINEQFF
DNA: TGTGCCAGCGAGGCTCAAGCGGGGATCAATGAGCAGTTCTTC

J: TRBJ2-3
size: .
D: .
V: TRBV27
CDR3: CASSFGGSGDTQYF
DNA: TGTGCCAGCAGTTTTGGAGGGTCCGGGGATACGCAGTATTTT

J: TRBJ2-7
size: .
D: TRBD2
V: TRBV10-2
CDR3: CASSEGTSGYEQYF
DNA: TGCGCCAGCAGTGAAGGGACTAGCGGATACGAGCAGTACTTC

J: TRBJ2-7
size: once
D: TRBD2
V: TRBV29-1
CDR3: CSVAETSLSYEQYF
DNA: TGCAGCGTTGCGGAGACTAGCCTGTCCTACGAGCAGTACTTC

J: TRBJ1-1
size: .
D: .
V: TRBV6-5
CDR3: CASSSGTPGYGEAFF
DNA: TGTGCCAGCAGCTCCGGGACTCCCGGGTACGGTGAAGCTTTCTTT

J: TRBJ2-5
size: .
D: TRBD1
V: TRBV2
CDR3: CASSPTGASGETQYF
DNA: TGTGCCAGCAGTCCCACAGGGGCCAGTGGAGAGACCCAGTACTTC

J: TRBJ1-2
size: .
D: TRBD1
V: TRBV9
CDR3: CASSVGPLGQGRDYGYTF
DNA: TGTGCCAGCAGCGTAGGCCCCCTGGGACAGGGAAGGGACTATGGCTACACCTTC

J: TRBJ1-2
size: few
D: .
V: TRBV9
CDR3: CASMRLSYGYTF
DNA: TGTGCCAGCATGAGACTTAGCTATGGCTACACCTTC

J: TRBJ2-1
size: .
D: .
V: TRBV20-1
CDR3: CSAAPNNEQFF
DNA: TGCAGTGCCGCCCCCAACAATGAGCAGTTCTTC

J: TRBJ2-1
size: .
D: TRBD2
V: TRBV2
CDR3: CASTINILAGRAGNEQFF
DNA: TGTGCCAGCACCATAAACATTCTAGCGGGACGGGCGGGAAATGAGCAGTTCTTC

J: TRBJ2-5
size: many
D: .
V: TRBV24-1
CDR3: CATSDFKTQYF
DNA: TGTGCCACCAGTGATTTTAAGACCCAGTACTTC

J: TRBJ1-2
size: .
D: .
V: TRBV24-1
CDR3: CATSDVSYGYTF
DNA: TGTGCCACCAGTGATGTAAGCTATGGCTACACCTTC

J: TRBJ2-7
size: .
D: TRBD2
V: TRBV29-1
CDR3: CSVDSGGGAGNEQYF
DNA: TGCAGCGTTGATTCTGGGGGAGGGGCTGGTAATGAGCAGTACTTC

J: TRBJ1-4
size: .
D: .
V: TRBV10-3
CDR3: CAISESARGANEKLFF
DNA: TGTGCCATCAGTGAGTCGGCTCGGGGGGCGAATGAAAAACTGTTTTTT

J: TRBJ2-5
size: few
D: TRBD2
V: TRBV6-5
CDR3: CASSPGGGPETQYF
DNA: TGTGCCAGCAGTCCCGGGGGGGGCCCAGAGACCCAGTACTTC

J: TRBJ2-5
size: few
D: .
V: TRBV6-6
CDR3: CASSYSAAGKETQYF
DNA: TGTGCCAGCAGTTACTCGGCCGCGGGGAAAGAGACCCAGTACTTC

J: TRBJ2-1
size: few
D: .
V: TRBV27
CDR3: CASSGLGRSYNEQFF
DNA: TGTGCCAGCAGTGGCCTTGGACGGTCCTACAATGAGCAGTTCTTC

J: TRBJ1-1
size: .
D: .
V: TRBV14
CDR3: CASSQTPNTEAFF
DNA: TGTGCCAGCAGCCAGACTCCGAACACTGAAGCTTTCTTT

J: TRBJ1-1
size: .
D: TRBD1
V: TRBV25-1
CDR3: CASSVRWDSTEAFF
DNA: TGTGCCAGCTCAGTGCGATGGGACAGCACTGAAGCTTTCTTT

J: TRBJ2-7
size: few
D: .
V: TRBV29-1
CDR3: CSVEESLGEQYF
DNA: TGCAGCGTTGAAGAATCACTGGGGGAGCAGTACTTC

J: TRBJ2-7
size: .
D: TRBD2
V: TRBV25-1
CDR3: CASSLAGDRGEQYF
DNA: TGTGCCAGCAGCTTAGCGGGAGATAGAGGCGAGCAGTACTTC

J: TRBJ2-5
size: once
D: .
V: TRBV2
CDR3: CASSFPLASRGETQYF
DNA: TGTGCCAGCAGTTTCCCCCTGGCTTCCAGGGGAGAGACCCAGTACTTC

J: TRBJ2-7
size: .
D: .
V: TRBV5-1
CDR3: CASSLVSSNEQYF
DNA: TGCGCCAGCAGCTTGGTGTCTTCAAACGAGCAGTACTTC

J: TRBJ2-1
size: .
D: TRBD2
V: TRBV10-3
CDR3: CAISEMGGLSYNEQFF
DNA: TGTGCCATCAGTGAGATGGGGGGGTTGAGCTACAATGAGCAGTTCTTC

J: TRBJ2-1
size: .
D: .
V: TRBV4-2
CDR3: CASSQEEVSYNEQFF
DNA: TGTGCCAGCAGCCAAGAGGAGGTTTCCTACAATGAGCAGTTCTTC

J: TRBJ2-4
size: few
D: .
V: TRBV6-1
CDR3: CASSRDVGLDIQYF
DNA: TGTGCCAGCAGTCGGGACGTGGGCTTAGACATTCAGTACTTC

J: TRBJ2-1
size: .
D: .
V: TRBV5-1
CDR3: CASSFASRYGDEQFF
DNA: TGCGCCAGCAGCTTTGCTAGCCGGTATGGGGATGAGCAGTTCTTC

J: TRBJ2-7
size: .
D: TRBD2
V: TRBV6-1
CDR3: CASSPGASGSLGPYEQYF
DNA: TGTGCCAGCAGTCCCGGGGCTAGCGGGAGCCTGGGGCCCTACGAGCAGTACTTC

J: TRBJ1-5
size: .
D: .
V: TRBV20-1
CDR3: CSASSTSLSNQPQHF
DNA: TGCAGTGCTTCCTCGACATCGCTTAGCAATCAGCCCCAGCATTTT

J: TRBJ1-4
size: many
D: .
V: TRBV29-1
CDR3: CSVVGRNEKLFF
DNA: TGCAGCGTTGTAGGCAGGAATGAAAAACTGTTTTTT

J: TRBJ1-1
size: once
D: .
V: TRBV6-5
CDR3: CASSYSQGPAFF
DNA: TGTGCCAGCAGTTACTCGCAGGGCCCAGCTTTCTTT

J: TRBJ2-1
size: few
D: .
V: TRBV27
CDR3: CASSSLGAGAYNEQFF
DNA: TGTGCCAGCAGTTCCCTGGGCGCGGGGGCTTACAATGAGCAGTTCTTC

J: TRBJ2-5
size: .
D: .
V: TRBV7-8
CDR3: CASSSTQNPSPGETQYF
DNA: TGTGCCAGCAGCTCCACTCAGAACCCCTCACCTGGGGAGACCCAGTACTTC